This entry lists 7 T cell receptor beta chains sequenced from one sample in a study of T cells in localized non-small cell lung cancer. Assay used: immunoSEQ multiplex PCR; TCRdb lists only in-frame clones, some missing. The sample lists about 52,000 clones; around 87% were seen once. Sequencing was performed on PBMCs, taken before any cancer treatment. These receptors were obtained from a female donor with stage II lung adenocarcinoma.

The J gene is TRBJ2-2, the V gene TRBV7-3; 10 bases are shared with TRBD2. Trimming cost V 3 bases and J 2 bases; bases outside gene matches: 3. This CDR3 spans 16 amino acids. The germline gives CDR1 SGHTA, CDR2 FQGTGA. The CDR3 DNA reads TGTGCCAGCAGCTTCAGCGGGGGGGCCAACACCGGGGAGCTGTTTTTT. This translates into CASSFSGGANTGELFF.

The chain joins TRBV6-1 to TRBJ1-2; tentatively, D is TRBD1 (5 bases). V lost 2 bases, J lost 4 bases, and 11 bases lay in between. CDR1 MNHNS and CDR2 SASEGT come from the germline V gene. The CDR3 covers 14 residues. CDR3 amino acids: CASSESIGTYGYTF. The CDR3 DNA is TGTGCCAGCAGTGAATCGATTGGGACCTATGGCTACACCTTC.

The chain employs TRBV6-5 and TRBJ1-2; D is possibly TRBD1 (6 bases). V was cut by 4 bases and J by 2 bases, with 8 bases left in between. The CDR3 runs 13 residues. The germline gives CDR1 MNHEY, CDR2 SVGAGI. DNA for the CDR3: TGTGCCAGCAGTTTCGGACAGAACTATGGCTACACCTTC. Translating it yields CASSFGQNYGYTF.

The genes are TRBV7-9 and TRBJ1-2; unclear D gene. This CDR3 is 18 amino acids long. CDR1 and CDR2 from the germline V gene are SEHNR and FQNEAQ (reference sequence). V dropped 5 bases and J dropped 0 bases, with 22 bases sitting between them. The CDR3 is CASSAYYPLGRANYGYTF. Here the CDR3 DNA reads TGTGCCAGCAGCGCCTATTACCCCCTCGGAAGAGCTAACTATGGCTACACCTTC.

The rearrangement uses TRBV19 and TRBJ2-1, with D possibly being TRBD1 or TRBD2 (6 bases each). Per the germline V gene, CDR1 is LNHDA and CDR2 is SQIVND (reference sequence). The germline V and J ends were trimmed by 3 bases and 8 bases, with 17 bases remaining between them. The CDR3 spans 15 residues. The CDR3 bases are TGTGCCAGTAGTATCGTTTCGGCAGGGGAGGATGAGCAGTTCTTC. Amino acids: CASSIVSAGEDEQFF.

The V call is TRBV7-2, the J call TRBJ2-5; TRBD1 is a possible D gene (6 bases). Trimming removed 7 bases at V and 7 bases at J, with 31 bases between. CDR1 SGHTA and CDR2 FQGNSA come from the germline V gene. This CDR3 contains 18 residues. CDR3 coding DNA: TGTGCCAGCATCCAGAGCGACACAGGGAGTATGCGGATGGGGACCCAGTACTTC. Protein sequence: CASIQSDTGSMRMGTQYF.

This rearrangement joins TRBV7-9 to TRBJ1-1; no definite D call. The germline gives CDR1 SEHNR, CDR2 FQNEAQ (reference sequence). The CDR3 is made up of 13 amino acids. V was trimmed by 1 base and J by 0 bases, leaving 3 bases between them. The CDR3 here is CASSLEMNTEAFF. CDR3 nucleotide sequence: TGTGCCAGCAGCTTAGAGATGAACACTGAAGCTTTCTTT.